This T cell receptor (beta chain) was recovered during a study of blood T cells in healthy people across ages. Primed by a sample-barcoded 5' primer and a J-beta primer mix, a second PCR proceeded for about 6 to 12 cycles. Each CDR3 protein gets one entry after TCRdb re-called the 5' RACE reads with MiXCR. The table lists approximately 810,000 distinct CDR3 sequences, around 28% of them singletons. Germline-derived CDR1 and CDR2 are DFQATT and SNEGSKA (reference sequence). V shed 5 bases and J 3 bases; nucleotides not matched to a gene: 6. The CDR3 runs 13 residues. This clonotype occurred once. This TCR was recovered from an elderly woman in good health. What was sequenced was blood. V is TRBV20-1 and J is TRBJ1-2; 7 nucleotides align to TRBD1. The CDR3 loop reads CSAGSRGDYGYTF. Here the CDR3 DNA reads TGCAGTGCTGGCTCCAGGGGGGACTATGGCTACACCTTC.